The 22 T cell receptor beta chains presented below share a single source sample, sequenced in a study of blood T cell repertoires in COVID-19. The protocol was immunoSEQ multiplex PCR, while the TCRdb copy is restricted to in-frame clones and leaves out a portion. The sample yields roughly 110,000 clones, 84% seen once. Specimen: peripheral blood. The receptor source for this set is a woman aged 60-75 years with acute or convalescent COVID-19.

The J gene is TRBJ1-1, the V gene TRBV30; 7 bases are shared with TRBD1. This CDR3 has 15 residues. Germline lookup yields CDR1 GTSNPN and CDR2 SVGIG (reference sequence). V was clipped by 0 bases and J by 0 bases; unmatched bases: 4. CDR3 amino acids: CAWSVRTGVNTEAFF. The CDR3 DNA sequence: TGTGCCTGGAGTGTAAGAACAGGGGTGAACACTGAAGCTTTCTTT.

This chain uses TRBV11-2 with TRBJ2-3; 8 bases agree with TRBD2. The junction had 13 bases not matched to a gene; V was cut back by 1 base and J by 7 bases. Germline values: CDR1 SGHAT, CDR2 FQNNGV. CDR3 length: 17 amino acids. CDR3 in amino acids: CASSLAHGGATGNTQYF. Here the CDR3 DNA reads TGTGCCAGCAGCTTAGCCCACGGGGGGGCCACGGGGAATACGCAGTATTTT.

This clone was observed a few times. In DNA, the CDR3 is TGTGCCAGCTCACCACAGGGCGGGAGGGCCGACAATGAGCAGTTCTTC. This encodes CASSPQGGRADNEQFF. V usage is TRBV18 and J usage is TRBJ2-1, with 9 positions matching TRBD2. CDR1 KGHSH and CDR2 LQKENI come from the germline V gene. This CDR3 has 16 amino acids. The V segment lost 1 base and the J segment 5 bases; nucleotides outside the gene matches: 6.

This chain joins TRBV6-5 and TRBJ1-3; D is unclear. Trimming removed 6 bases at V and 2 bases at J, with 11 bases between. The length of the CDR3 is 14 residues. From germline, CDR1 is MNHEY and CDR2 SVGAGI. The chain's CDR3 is CASRNTDTGNTIYF. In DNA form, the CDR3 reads TGTGCCAGCAGAAACACAGACACTGGAAACACCATATATTTT.

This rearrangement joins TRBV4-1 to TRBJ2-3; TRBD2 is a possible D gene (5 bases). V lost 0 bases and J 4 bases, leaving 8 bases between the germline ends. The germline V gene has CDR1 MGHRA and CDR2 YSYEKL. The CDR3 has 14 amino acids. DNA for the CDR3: TGCGCCAGCAGCCAAGAAGGACTTTCAGATACGCAGTATTTT. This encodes CASSQEGLSDTQYF.

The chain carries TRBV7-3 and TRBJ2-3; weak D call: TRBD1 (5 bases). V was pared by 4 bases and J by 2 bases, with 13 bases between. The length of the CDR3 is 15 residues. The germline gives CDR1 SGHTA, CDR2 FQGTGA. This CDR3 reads CASSSESRATDTQYF. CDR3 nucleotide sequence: TGTGCCAGCAGCTCGGAAAGCAGGGCCACAGATACGCAGTATTTT.

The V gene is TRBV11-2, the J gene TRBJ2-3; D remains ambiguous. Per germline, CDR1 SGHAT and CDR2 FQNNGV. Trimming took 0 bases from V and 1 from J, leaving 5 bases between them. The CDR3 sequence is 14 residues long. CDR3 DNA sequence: TGTGCCAGCAGCTTAGATCCGGGCACAGATACGCAGTATTTT. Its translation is CASSLDPGTDTQYF.

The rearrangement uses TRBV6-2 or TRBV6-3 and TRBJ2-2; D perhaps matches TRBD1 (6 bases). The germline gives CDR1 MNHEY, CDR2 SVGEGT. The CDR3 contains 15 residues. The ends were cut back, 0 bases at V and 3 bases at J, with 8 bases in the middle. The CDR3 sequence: CASSYSAGDTGELFF. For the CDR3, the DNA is TGTGCCAGCAGTTACTCTGCAGGGGACACCGGGGAGCTGTTTTTT.

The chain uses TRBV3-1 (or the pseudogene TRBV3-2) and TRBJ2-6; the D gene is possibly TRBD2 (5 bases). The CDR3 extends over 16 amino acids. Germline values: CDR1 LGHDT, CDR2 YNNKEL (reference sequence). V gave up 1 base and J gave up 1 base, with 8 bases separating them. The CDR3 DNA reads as TGTGCCAGCAGCCAAGTTGGAGGTTCTGGGGCCAACGTCCTGACTTTC. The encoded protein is CASSQVGGSGANVLTF.

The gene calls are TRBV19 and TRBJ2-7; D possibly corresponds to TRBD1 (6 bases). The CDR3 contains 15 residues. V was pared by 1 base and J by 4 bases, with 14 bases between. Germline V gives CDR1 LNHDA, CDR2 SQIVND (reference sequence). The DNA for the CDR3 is TGTGCCAGTAGTATAGTTAACAGGGATCCGTACGAGCAGTACTTC. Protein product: CASSIVNRDPYEQYF.

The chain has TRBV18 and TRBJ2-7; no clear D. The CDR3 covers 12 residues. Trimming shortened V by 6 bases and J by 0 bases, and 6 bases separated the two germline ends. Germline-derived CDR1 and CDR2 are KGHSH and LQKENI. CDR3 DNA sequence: TGTGCCAGCTCCGCTAGCTCCTACGAGCAGTACTTC. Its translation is CASSASSYEQYF.

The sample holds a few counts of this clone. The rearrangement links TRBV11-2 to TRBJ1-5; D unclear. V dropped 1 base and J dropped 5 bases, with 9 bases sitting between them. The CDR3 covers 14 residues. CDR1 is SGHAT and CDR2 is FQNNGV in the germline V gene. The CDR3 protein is CASSLAGGYQPQHF. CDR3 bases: TGTGCCAGCAGCTTAGCGGGAGGCTATCAGCCCCAGCATTTT.

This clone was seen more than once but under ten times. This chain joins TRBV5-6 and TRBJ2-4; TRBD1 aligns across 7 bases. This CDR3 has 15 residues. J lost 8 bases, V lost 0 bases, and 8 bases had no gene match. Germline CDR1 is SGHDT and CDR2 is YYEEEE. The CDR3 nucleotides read TGTGCCAGCAGCTTGGGGGGCCTCACAGGGGACATTCAGTACTTC. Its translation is CASSLGGLTGDIQYF.

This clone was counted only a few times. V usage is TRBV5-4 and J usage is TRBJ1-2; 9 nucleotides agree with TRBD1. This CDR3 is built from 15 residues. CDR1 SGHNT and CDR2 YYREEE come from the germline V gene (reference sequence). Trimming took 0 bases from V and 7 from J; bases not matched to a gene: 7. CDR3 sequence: CASSLDDRGGGGYTF. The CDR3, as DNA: TGTGCCAGCAGCTTGGATGACAGGGGGGGAGGTGGCTACACCTTC. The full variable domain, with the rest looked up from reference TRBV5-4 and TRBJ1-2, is ETGVTQSPTHLIKTRGQQVTLRCSSQSGHNTVSWYQQALGQGPQFIFQYYREEENGRGNFPPRFSGLQFPNYSSELNVNALELDDSALYLCASSLDDRGGGGYTFGSGTRLTVV.

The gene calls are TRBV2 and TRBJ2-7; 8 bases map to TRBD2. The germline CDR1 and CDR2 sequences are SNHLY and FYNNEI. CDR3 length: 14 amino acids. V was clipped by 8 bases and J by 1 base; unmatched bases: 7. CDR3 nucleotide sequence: TGTGCCAGCTTCAAAGCGGGAGCGTCCTACGAGCAGTACTTC. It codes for CASFKAGASYEQYF.

The CDR3 coding sequence is TGTGCCAGCAGTTACCACGGCCGGGACAGGGAAGAGCAGTACTTC. Translated, it gives CASSYHGRDREEQYF. V is TRBV6-5 and J is TRBJ2-7, with 9 bases aligning to TRBD1. Germline trimming cut 2 bases from V and 7 bases from J; bases unmatched to any gene: 9. Germline assignment: CDR1 MNHEY and CDR2 SVGAGI. The CDR3 runs 15 residues.

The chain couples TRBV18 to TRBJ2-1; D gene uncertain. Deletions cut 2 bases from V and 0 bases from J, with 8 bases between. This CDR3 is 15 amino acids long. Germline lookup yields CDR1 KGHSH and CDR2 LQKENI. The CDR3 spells CASSPGQVSYNEQFF. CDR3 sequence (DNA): TGTGCCAGCTCACCAGGGCAGGTCTCCTACAATGAGCAGTTCTTC.

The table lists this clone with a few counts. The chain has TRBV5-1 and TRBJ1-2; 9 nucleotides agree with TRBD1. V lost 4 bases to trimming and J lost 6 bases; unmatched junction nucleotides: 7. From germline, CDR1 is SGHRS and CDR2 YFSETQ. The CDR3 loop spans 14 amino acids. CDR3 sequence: CASSRDRVGNGYTF. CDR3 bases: TGCGCCAGCAGCCGGGACAGGGTGGGGAATGGCTACACCTTC.

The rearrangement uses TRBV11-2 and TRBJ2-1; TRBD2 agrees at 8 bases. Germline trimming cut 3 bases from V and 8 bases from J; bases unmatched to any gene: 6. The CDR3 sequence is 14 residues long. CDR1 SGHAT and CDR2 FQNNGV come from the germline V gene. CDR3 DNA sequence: TGTGCCAGCAGCTTCGCTAGCGGGCTATATGAGCAGTTCTTC. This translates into CASSFASGLYEQFF.

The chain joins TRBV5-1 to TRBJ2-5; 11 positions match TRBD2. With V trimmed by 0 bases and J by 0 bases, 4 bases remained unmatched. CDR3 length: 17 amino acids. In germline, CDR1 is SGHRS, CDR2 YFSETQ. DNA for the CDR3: TGCGCCAGCAGCTTGGATTTAGCGGGGGGGTACCAAGAGACCCAGTACTTC. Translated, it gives CASSLDLAGGYQETQYF.

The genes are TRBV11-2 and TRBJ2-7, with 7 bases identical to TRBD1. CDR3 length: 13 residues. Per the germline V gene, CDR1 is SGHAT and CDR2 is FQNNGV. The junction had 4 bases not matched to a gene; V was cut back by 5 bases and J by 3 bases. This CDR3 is CASSTGTVYEQYF. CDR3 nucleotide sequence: TGTGCCAGCAGCACCGGGACAGTCTACGAGCAGTACTTC.

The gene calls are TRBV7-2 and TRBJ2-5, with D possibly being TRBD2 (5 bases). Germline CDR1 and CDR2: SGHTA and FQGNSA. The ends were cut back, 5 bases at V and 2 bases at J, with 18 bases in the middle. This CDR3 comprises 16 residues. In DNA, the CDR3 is TGTGCCAGCAGCCCCGGCCCGACGGGGTCTCAAGAGACCCAGTACTTC. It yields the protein CASSPGPTGSQETQYF.